This entry features one T cell receptor (beta chain) sequence. Its antigen is as yet unknown. After removal of 5 bases from V and 11 bases from J, the junction contained 7 bases not matched to a gene. This CDR3 contains 13 residues. Germline V gives CDR1 SGHTA, CDR2 FQGNSA. This sample is part of a study of T cells in Graves' hyperthyroidism and ophthalmopathy. Study-level points and caveats: The model forecast ophthalmopathy, anticipating it by a median around 6.5 months before onset.

What was amplified from RNA transcripts were TCR beta CDR3 regions. HTBI primers were used for first-round RT-PCR of the TCR CDR3. A single record per CDR3 protein comes from TCRdb applying MiXCR to the multiplex PCR reads. The sample contains around 620,000 distinct CDR3 sequences, around 15% of which appear only once. Material for sequencing was blood. This receptor was taken from a woman aged 30 to 39 with Graves' hyperthyroidism. The J gene is TRBJ1-4, the V gene TRBV7-2, with 8 nucleotides matching TRBD1. In DNA form, the CDR3 reads TGTGCCAGCAGCCCAGGACAGGGCGGGAAACTGTTTTTT. It is translated as CASSPGQGGKLFF.